One sample yielded the 26 T cell receptor beta chains listed below, sequenced in a study of CD8+CD57+ T cells in acquired aplastic anemia. Before being chosen for sequencing, patients had shown CD8+CD57+ cell expansion by flow cytometry. TCR beta VDJ and CDR3 profiling used genomic DNA as template. TCRdb independently ran MiXCR on the reads; one entry per CDR3 protein. Among approximately 300,000 distinct CDR3 sequences listed, approximately 57% were seen once. The sample comprised sorted CD4+, CD8+, or CD8+CD57+ T cells (not recorded which) from PBMCs. The receptors here all came from a human donor with aplastic anemia.

This clonotype was detected once. This may be a read error: a much more frequent sequence differs by one nucleotide. The chain recombines TRBV20-1 with TRBJ2-3; D remains unclear. CDR3 length: 14 residues. Germline V gives CDR1 DFQATT, CDR2 SNEGSKA (reference sequence). The germline V and J ends were trimmed by 5 bases and 4 bases, with 16 bases remaining between them. CDR3 nucleotides: TGCAGTGCTGGGCGCGAGGTAAGCGCAGATACGCAGTATTTT. Its protein product is CSAGREVSADTQYF.

The chain uses TRBV7-3 and TRBJ2-5; 9 bases line up with TRBD1. V was clipped by 4 bases and J by 11 bases; unmatched bases: 8. Germline CDR1 and CDR2: SGHTA and FQGTGA. The CDR3 extends over 13 amino acids. The CDR3 DNA is TGTGCCAGCAGCTCCAGACAGGGGGGGGTTCAGTACTTC. It yields the protein CASSSRQGGVQYF.

This chain connects TRBV2 to TRBJ1-6; a weak D match, TRBD1 (5 bases). Germline V gives CDR1 SNHLY, CDR2 FYNNEI. V was clipped by 6 bases and J by 7 bases, with 16 bases between them. There are 15 residues in the CDR3. CDR3 region: CASSAPRDRNSPLHF. The CDR3 DNA reads TGTGCCAGCAGCGCCCCCCGGGACCGGAATTCACCCCTCCACTTT.

The chain couples TRBV20-1 to TRBJ1-5; no clear D. The CDR3 has 12 residues. CDR1 and CDR2 from the germline V gene are DFQATT and SNEGSKA (reference sequence). V lost 0 bases and J lost 7, with 7 bases in between. The CDR3 reads CSARDLKQPQHF. The CDR3, as DNA: TGCAGTGCTAGAGATTTAAAGCAGCCCCAGCATTTT.

Only one count was recorded for this clonotype. The chain's CDR3 is CASSLAQNTDTQYF. Here the CDR3 DNA reads TGCGCCAGCAGCTTGGCTCAGAACACTGATACGCAGTATTTT. The chain carries TRBV5-1 and TRBJ2-3; no reliable D call. CDR3 length: 14 residues. Germline V gene lookup returns CDR1 SGHRS and CDR2 YFSETQ. V was trimmed by 0 bases and J by 6 bases, leaving 11 bases between them.

The V gene is TRBV15, the J gene TRBJ1-4; 9 bases agree with TRBD1. The germline V gene has CDR1 LNHNV and CDR2 YYDKDF (reference sequence). J gave up 3 bases and V 4 bases, and 3 bases lay outside the gene matches. The CDR3 loop spans 15 amino acids. The CDR3 DNA reads TGTGCCACCAGCACAACAGGGGGCCCTAATGAAAAACTGTTTTTT. Residues: CATSTTGGPNEKLFF.

The rearrangement links TRBV7-9 to TRBJ2-3; the D is unclear. Germline assignment: CDR1 SEHNR and CDR2 FQNEAQ (reference sequence). This CDR3 region has 14 residues. V lost 1 base and J lost 4, with 9 bases in between. DNA of the CDR3: TGTGCCAGCAGCTTAGGTCATGACTCAGATACGCAGTATTTT. Translated, it gives CASSLGHDSDTQYF.

This rearrangement joins TRBV20-1 to TRBJ1-2, with TRBD1 identical over 7 bases. Germline assignment: CDR1 DFQATT and CDR2 SNEGSKA (reference sequence). The CDR3 runs to 13 residues. J lost 2 bases, V lost 7 bases, and 7 bases had no gene match. CDR3: CSGHRGGNYGYTF. In nucleotides, the CDR3 is TGCAGTGGACACAGGGGTGGAAACTATGGCTACACCTTC.

This clonotype was counted many times. The gene calls are TRBV5-1 and TRBJ2-1; 7 bases agree with TRBD1. The CDR3 runs to 14 residues. The germline V gene encodes CDR1 SGHRS and CDR2 YFSETQ. V shed 0 bases and J 6 bases; nucleotides not matched to a gene: 3. For the CDR3, the DNA is TGCGCCAGCAGCTTGGGCTCAGGGGGCAATGAGCAGTTCTTC. Translated: CASSLGSGGNEQFF.

The V and J genes are TRBV4-3 and TRBJ1-6; D is uncertain. The ends were cut back, 4 bases at V and 6 bases at J, with 16 bases in the middle. This CDR3 contains 16 residues. CDR1 is LGHNA, CDR2 YSLEER, per germline. The CDR3 region is CASSPAPSLGNSPLHF. CDR3 DNA sequence: TGCGCCAGCAGCCCAGCACCTTCTTTGGGTAATTCACCCCTCCACTTT.

This rearrangement joins TRBV24-1 to TRBJ2-1, with D possibly TRBD2 on 6 matching bases. V was cut by 5 bases and J by 0 bases, with 13 bases left in between. Germline CDR1 is KGHDR and CDR2 is SFDVKD. CDR3 size: 16 residues. CDR3 residues: CATSGLARSSYNEQFF. CDR3 nucleotide sequence: TGTGCCACCAGTGGGCTAGCGAGGAGCTCCTACAATGAGCAGTTCTTC.

This clonotype came up many times. V and J are TRBV10-3 and TRBJ2-1; TRBD2 aligns across 7 bases. Unmatched junction bases numbered 9, after V lost 10 bases and J lost 0 bases. Per the germline V gene, CDR1 is ENHRY and CDR2 is SYGVKD. The CDR3 loop spans 15 amino acids. The DNA for the CDR3 is TGTGCCACCGGAAGGCGGGGGAGCTCCTACAATGAGCAGTTCTTC. Its protein product is CATGRRGSSYNEQFF.

The chain joins TRBV7-2 to TRBJ1-5, with a tentative D call TRBD1 (6 bases). The CDR3 contains 15 residues. Germline assignment: CDR1 SGHTA and CDR2 FQGNSA. Trimming removed 0 bases from V and 4 bases from J, with 10 bases in between. CDR3 in DNA: TGTGCCAGCAGCTTAGCACAGGGAGGAAATCAGCCCCAGCATTTT. Its translation: CASSLAQGGNQPQHF.

In regard to this clonotype: Germline is not matched at one junction end, which may reflect a read error. CDR3: CASSLSREEQCF. CDR3 DNA sequence: TGCGCCAGCAGCCTGAGCAGGGAAGAGCAGTGCTTC. The J gene is TRBJ2-7, the V gene TRBV5-1; tentative D call: TRBD1 (5 bases). Germline loops: CDR1 SGHRS, CDR2 YFSETQ. The CDR3 runs 12 residues.

The J gene is TRBJ2-5, the V gene TRBV7-6, with D perhaps TRBD2 (6 bases). The germline V gene encodes CDR1 SGHVS and CDR2 FNYEAQ. Trimming took 5 bases from V and 7 from J, leaving 17 bases between them. This CDR3 is 14 amino acids long. The CDR3: CASSPRTMPGTQYF. The CDR3 DNA is TGTGCCAGCAGCCCACGGACTATGCCCGGGACCCAGTACTTC.

V is TRBV7-9 and J is TRBJ2-3; 10 bases agree with TRBD2. There are 16 residues in the CDR3. J was trimmed by 11 bases and V by 2 bases; bases with no gene match: 13. Germline V gives CDR1 SEHNR, CDR2 FQNEAQ (reference sequence). CDR3 nucleotides: TGTGCCAGCAGCTTAAATAGCGGGGGGAACACCAATGAGCAGTATTTT. It codes for CASSLNSGGNTNEQYF.

This clonotype has only one observation. The chain has TRBV12-3 or TRBV12-4 and TRBJ2-3; 11 bases align to TRBD1. CDR3 length equals 16 residues. After removal of 5 bases from V and 4 bases from J, the junction contained 8 bases not matched to a gene. The CDR3 sequence: CASSRGQGAGADTQYF. The CDR3 nucleotides are TGTGCCAGCAGTCGCGGACAGGGGGCTGGGGCAGATACGCAGTATTTT.

CDR3 amino acids: CATSDWSAKGTDTQYF. The CDR3 coding sequence is TGTGCCACCAGTGATTGGTCAGCAAAAGGCACAGATACGCAGTATTTT. The chain carries TRBV24-1 and TRBJ2-3; D call uncertain. The V and J ends lost 2 bases and 1 base respectively, with 12 bases between them. The length of the CDR3 is 16 residues. Germline assignment: CDR1 KGHDR and CDR2 SFDVKD.

This clonotype appeared a few times. This rearrangement joins TRBV9 to TRBJ2-5, with D maybe TRBD2 (6 bases). This CDR3 has 14 amino acids. Trimming shortened V by 0 bases and J by 5 bases, and 11 bases separated the two germline ends. Germline V gene sequence: CDR1 SGDLS, CDR2 YYNGEE. In DNA form, the CDR3 reads TGTGCCAGCAGCGTAGGGGGAGGAGCTGAGACCCAGTACTTC. This codes for CASSVGGGAETQYF.

The V and J genes are TRBV5-8 and TRBJ1-4; maybe TRBD1 (5 bases). The CDR3 spans 16 residues. Trimming removed 0 bases from V and 0 bases from J, with 9 bases in between. In germline, CDR1 is SGHTS, CDR2 YDEGEE. The CDR3 spells CASSLGQRTTNEKLFF. CDR3 DNA sequence: TGTGCCAGCAGCTTGGGACAGCGAACAACTAATGAAAAACTGTTTTTT.

The chain has TRBV5-4 and TRBJ1-5; 8 bases are shared with TRBD1. Trimming cost V 4 bases and J 5 bases; bases outside gene matches: 5. Germline lookup yields CDR1 SGHNT and CDR2 YYREEE (reference sequence). The CDR3 runs to 14 residues. The CDR3 DNA reads TGTGCCAGCAGCCCACAGGGGGAGCATCAGCCCCAGCATTTT. It is translated as CASSPQGEHQPQHF.

This chain uses TRBV20-1 with TRBJ1-1; the D is unclear. V was clipped by 0 bases and J by 3 bases, with 5 bases between them. This CDR3 is 12 amino acids long. Germline V CDR1 and CDR2: DFQATT, SNEGSKA (reference sequence). CDR3 residues: CSARDDDTEAFF. The CDR3 nucleotides read TGCAGTGCTAGAGATGACGACACTGAAGCTTTCTTT.

This chain connects TRBV24-1 to TRBJ2-7, with 11 bases fitting TRBD2. This CDR3 spans 17 amino acids. CDR1 and CDR2 (germline): KGHDR, SFDVKD. V shed 4 bases, J shed 6 bases, and the junction held 13 bases outside the gene matches. CDR3 coding DNA: TGTGCCACCAGTGACCGATCCCTGATAGCGGGGGGGTTCGAGCAGTACTTC. This translates into CATSDRSLIAGGFEQYF.

The chain has TRBV7-9 and TRBJ2-1; TRBD2 agrees at 9 bases. Looked up from germline, CDR1 is SEHNR and CDR2 is FQNEAQ (reference sequence). The CDR3 consists of 16 residues. V trimming: 3 bases; J trimming: 6 bases; junction bases outside the gene matches: 9. Written as DNA, the CDR3 is TGTGCCAGCAGCTTGGGAGCGGGAGGCCGATTCAATGAGCAGTTCTTC. Its protein is CASSLGAGGRFNEQFF.

On this clonotype: The junction and the germline gene differ at one end; a read error may be behind it. This rearrangement joins TRBV5-1 to TRBJ1-5, with a tentative D call TRBD1 (6 bases). The length of the CDR3 is 14 residues. Germline V gene sequence: CDR1 SGHRS, CDR2 YFSETQ. The chain's CDR3 is CASSFRLAGGLEQF. CDR3 coding DNA: TGTGCCAGCAGCTTTCGGCTAGCGGGGGGCCTTGAGCAGTTT. The variable domain in full, completed from reference TRBV5-1 and TRBJ1-5, reads KAGVTQTPRYLIKTRGQQVTLSCSPISGHRSVSWYQQTPGQGLQFLFEYFSETQRNKGNFPGRFSGRQFSNSRSEMNVSTLELGDSALYLCASSFRLAGGLEQFGDGTRLSIL.

The V call is TRBV5-1, the J call TRBJ2-2, with D uncertain. Trimming pared 2 bases from V and 0 bases from J, leaving 8 bases between. The CDR3 has 15 amino acids. CDR1 SGHRS and CDR2 YFSETQ come from the germline V gene. The CDR3 nucleotides are TGCGCCAGCAGCTTTGGCGCCTCGAACACCGGGGAGCTGTTTTTT. Protein: CASSFGASNTGELFF.